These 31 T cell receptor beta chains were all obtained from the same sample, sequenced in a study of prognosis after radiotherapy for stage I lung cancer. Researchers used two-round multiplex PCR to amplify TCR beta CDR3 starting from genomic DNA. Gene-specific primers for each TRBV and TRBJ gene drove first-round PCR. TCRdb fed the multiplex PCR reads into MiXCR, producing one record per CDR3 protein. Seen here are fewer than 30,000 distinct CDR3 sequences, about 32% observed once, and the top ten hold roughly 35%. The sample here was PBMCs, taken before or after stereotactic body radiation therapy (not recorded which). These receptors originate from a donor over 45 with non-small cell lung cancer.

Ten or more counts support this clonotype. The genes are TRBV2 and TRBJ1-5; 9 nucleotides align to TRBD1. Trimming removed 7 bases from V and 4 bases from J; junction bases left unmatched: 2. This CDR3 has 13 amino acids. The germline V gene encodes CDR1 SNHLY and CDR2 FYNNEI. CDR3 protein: CASTGTGNQPQHF. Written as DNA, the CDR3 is TGTGCCAGCACCGGGACAGGGAATCAGCCCCAGCATTTT.

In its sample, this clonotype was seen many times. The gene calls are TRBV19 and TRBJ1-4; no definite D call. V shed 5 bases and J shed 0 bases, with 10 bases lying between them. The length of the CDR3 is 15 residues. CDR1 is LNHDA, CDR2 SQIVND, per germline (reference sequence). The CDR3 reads CASSPRGTTNEKLFF. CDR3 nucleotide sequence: TGTGCCAGTAGTCCCCGAGGGACAACTAATGAAAAACTGTTTTTT. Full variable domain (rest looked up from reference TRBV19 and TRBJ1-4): DGGITQSPKYLFRKEGQNVTLSCEQNLNHDAMYWYRQDPGQGLRLIYYSQIVNDFQKGDIAEGYSVSREKKESFPLTVTSAQKNPTAFYLCASSPRGTTNEKLFFGSGTQLSVL.

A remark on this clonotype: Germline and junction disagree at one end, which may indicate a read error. CDR3 nucleotide sequence: TGTGCCAGCAGCCCTTCCACAGGGACCTATAATTCACCCCCCCACTTT. Protein: CASSPSTGTYNSPPHF. The V and J genes are TRBV7-2 and TRBJ1-6; TRBD1 is a possible D gene (6 bases). The CDR3 totals 16 residues. Germline V CDR1 and CDR2: SGHTA, FQGNSA. Combining the CDR3 with reference TRBV7-2 and TRBJ1-6 gives the whole variable domain GAGVSQSPSNKVTEKGKDVELRCDPISGHTALYWYRQSLGQGLEFLIYFQGNSAPDKSGLPSDRFSAERTGGSVSTLTIQRTQQEDSAVYLCASSPSTGTYNSPPHFGNGTRLTVT.

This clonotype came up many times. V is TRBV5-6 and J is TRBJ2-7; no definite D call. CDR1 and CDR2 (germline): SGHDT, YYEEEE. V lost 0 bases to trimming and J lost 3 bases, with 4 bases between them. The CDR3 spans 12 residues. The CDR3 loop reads CASSLGNYEQYF. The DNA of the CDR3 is TGTGCCAGCAGCTTGGGGAACTACGAGCAGTACTTC.

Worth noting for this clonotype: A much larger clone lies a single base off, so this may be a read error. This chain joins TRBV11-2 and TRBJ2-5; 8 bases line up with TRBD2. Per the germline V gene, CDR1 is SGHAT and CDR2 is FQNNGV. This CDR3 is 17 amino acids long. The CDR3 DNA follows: TGTGCCAGCATCTTAGTACGGGGGGGTATGAGTCGTGAGACCCAGTACTTC. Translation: CASILVRGGMSRETQYF.

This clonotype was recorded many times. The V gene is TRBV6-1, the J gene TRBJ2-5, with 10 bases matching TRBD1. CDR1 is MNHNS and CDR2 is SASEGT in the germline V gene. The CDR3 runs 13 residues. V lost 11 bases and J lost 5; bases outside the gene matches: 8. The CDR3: CAGATGGWETQYF. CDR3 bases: TGTGCCGGGGCGACAGGGGGCTGGGAGACCCAGTACTTC.

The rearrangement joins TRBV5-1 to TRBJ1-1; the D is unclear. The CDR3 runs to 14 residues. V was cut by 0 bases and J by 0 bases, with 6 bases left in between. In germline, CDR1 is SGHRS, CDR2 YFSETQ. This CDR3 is CASSLGQMNTEAFF. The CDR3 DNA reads TGCGCCAGCAGCTTGGGTCAGATGAACACTGAAGCTTTCTTT.

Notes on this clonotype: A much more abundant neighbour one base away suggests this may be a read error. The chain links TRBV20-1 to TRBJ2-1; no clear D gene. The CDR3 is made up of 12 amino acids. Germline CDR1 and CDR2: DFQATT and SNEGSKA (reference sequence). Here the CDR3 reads CSELGPYNEHFF. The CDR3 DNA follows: TGCAGTGAATTAGGCCCCTACAATGAGCATTTCTTC.

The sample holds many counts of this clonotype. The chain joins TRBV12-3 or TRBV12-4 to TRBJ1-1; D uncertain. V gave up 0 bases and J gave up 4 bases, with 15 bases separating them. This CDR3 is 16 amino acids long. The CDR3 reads CASSLARATGVTEAFF. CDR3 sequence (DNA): TGTGCCAGCAGTTTAGCGCGGGCGACGGGAGTCACTGAAGCTTTCTTT.

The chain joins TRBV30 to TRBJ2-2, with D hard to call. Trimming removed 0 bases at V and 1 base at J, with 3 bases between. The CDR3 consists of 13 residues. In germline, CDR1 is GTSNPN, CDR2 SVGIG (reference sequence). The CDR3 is CAWSVWNTGELFF. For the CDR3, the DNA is TGTGCCTGGAGTGTATGGAACACCGGGGAGCTGTTTTTT.

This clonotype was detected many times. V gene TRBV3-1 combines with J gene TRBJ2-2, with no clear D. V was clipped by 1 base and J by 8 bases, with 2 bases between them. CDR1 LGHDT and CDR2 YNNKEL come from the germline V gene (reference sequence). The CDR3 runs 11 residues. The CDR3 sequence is CASSQGGELFF. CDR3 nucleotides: TGTGCCAGCAGCCAAGGAGGGGAGCTGTTTTTT. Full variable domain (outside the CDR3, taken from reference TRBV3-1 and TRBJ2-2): DTAVSQTPKYLVTQMGNDKSIKCEQNLGHDTMYWYKQDSKKFLKIMFSYNNKELIINETVPNRFSPKSPDKAHLNLHINSLELGDSAVYFCASSQGGELFFGEGSRLTVL.

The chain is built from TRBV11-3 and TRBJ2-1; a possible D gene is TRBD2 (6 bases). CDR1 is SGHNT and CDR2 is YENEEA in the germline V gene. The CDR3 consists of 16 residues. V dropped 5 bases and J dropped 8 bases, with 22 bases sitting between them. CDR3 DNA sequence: TGTGCCAGCAGCGTGAGCGGGTCCGTAATAAGGGATGAGCAGTTCTTC. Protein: CASSVSGSVIRDEQFF.

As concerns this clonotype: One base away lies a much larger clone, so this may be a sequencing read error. CDR3 residues: CASNSLRGDGYTF. The CDR3 coding sequence is TGTGCCAGCAACTCTCTCCGGGGGGATGGCTACACCTTC. The gene calls are TRBV7-9 and TRBJ1-2, with a possible D match to TRBD1 (5 bases). CDR1 and CDR2 (germline): SEHNR, FQNEAQ (reference sequence). V dropped 7 bases and J dropped 6 bases, with 15 bases sitting between them. The CDR3 spans 13 residues.

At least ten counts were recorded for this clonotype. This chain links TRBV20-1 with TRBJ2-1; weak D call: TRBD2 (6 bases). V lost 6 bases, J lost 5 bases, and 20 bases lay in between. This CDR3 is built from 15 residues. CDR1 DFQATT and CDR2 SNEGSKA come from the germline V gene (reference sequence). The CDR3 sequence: CSATHRDFQNNEQFF. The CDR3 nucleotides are TGCAGTGCGACCCACCGGGACTTTCAGAACAATGAGCAGTTCTTC.

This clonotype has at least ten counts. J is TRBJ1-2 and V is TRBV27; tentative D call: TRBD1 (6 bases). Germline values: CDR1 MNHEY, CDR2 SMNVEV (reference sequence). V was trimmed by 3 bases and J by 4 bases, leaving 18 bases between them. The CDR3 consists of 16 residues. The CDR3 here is CASSFGGPSDLYGYTF. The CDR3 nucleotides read TGTGCCAGCAGTTTTGGGGGGCCCTCGGACCTCTATGGCTACACCTTC.

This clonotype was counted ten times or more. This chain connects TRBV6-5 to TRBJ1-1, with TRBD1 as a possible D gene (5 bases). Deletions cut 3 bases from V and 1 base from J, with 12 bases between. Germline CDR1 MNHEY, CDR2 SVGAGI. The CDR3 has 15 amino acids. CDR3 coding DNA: TGTGCCAGCAGTTATCTTAACCAGGGGAACACTGAAGCTTTCTTT. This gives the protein CASSYLNQGNTEAFF.

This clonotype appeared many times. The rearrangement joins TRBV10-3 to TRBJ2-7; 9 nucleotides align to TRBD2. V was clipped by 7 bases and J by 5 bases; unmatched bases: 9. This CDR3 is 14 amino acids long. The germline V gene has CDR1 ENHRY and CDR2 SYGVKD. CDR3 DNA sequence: TGTGCCATCAAAGATAGCGGGAGCGGCGACGAGCAGTACTTC. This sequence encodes CAIKDSGSGDEQYF.

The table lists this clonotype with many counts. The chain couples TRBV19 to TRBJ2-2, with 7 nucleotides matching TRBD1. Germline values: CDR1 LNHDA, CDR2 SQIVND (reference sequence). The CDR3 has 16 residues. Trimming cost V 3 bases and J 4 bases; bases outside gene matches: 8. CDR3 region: CASSIGRGSGTGELFF. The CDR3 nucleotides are TGTGCCAGTAGTATCGGCAGGGGGTCGGGCACCGGGGAGCTGTTTTTT.

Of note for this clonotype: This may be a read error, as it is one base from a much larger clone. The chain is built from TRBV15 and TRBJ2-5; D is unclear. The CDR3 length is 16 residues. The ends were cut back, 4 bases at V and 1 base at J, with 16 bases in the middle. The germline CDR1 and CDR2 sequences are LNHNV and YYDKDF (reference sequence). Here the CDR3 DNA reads TGTGCCACCAGCACCCTCAAGGGATGGCCCCAAGAGACCCAGTACTTC. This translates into CATSTLKGWPQETQYF.

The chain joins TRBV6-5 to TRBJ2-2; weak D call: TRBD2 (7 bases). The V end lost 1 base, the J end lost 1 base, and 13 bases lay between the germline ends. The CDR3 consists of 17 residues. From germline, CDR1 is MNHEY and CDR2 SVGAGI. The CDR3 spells CASSYWGRGLNTGELFF. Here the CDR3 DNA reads TGTGCCAGCAGTTACTGGGGGAGGGGGTTGAACACCGGGGAGCTGTTTTTT.

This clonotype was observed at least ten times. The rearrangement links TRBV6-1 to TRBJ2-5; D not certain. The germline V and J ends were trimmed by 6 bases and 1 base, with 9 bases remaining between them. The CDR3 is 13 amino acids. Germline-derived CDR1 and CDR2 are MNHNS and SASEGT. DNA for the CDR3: TGTGCCAGCAGAAGACATATCCAAGAGACCCAGTACTTC. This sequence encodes CASRRHIQETQYF.

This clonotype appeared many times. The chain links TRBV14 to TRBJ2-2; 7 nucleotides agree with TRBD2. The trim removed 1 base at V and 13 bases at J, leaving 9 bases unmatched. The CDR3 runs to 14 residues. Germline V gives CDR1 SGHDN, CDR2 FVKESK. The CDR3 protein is CASSQGVRGGRLFF. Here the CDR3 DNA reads TGTGCCAGCAGCCAAGGGGTACGCGGGGGAAGGCTGTTTTTT.

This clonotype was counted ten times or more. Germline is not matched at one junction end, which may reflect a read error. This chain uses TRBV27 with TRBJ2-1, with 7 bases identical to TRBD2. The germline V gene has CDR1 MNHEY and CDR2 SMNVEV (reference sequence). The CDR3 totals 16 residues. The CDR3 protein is CATSSYIGGIGNEQFF. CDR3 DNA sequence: TGTGCCACCAGTTCGTACATCGGGGGGATAGGCAATGAGCAGTTCTTC.

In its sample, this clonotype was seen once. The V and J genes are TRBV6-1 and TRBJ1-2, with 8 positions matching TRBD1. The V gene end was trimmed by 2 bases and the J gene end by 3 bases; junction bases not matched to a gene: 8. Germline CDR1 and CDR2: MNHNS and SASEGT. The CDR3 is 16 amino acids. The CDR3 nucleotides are TGTGCCAGCAGTGAAATCGTGGACAGGGTCTACTATGGCTACACCTTC. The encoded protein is CASSEIVDRVYYGYTF.

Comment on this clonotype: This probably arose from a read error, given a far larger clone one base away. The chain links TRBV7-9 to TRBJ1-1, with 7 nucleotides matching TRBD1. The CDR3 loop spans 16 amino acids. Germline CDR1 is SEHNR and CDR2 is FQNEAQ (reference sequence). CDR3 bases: TGTGCCAGCAGCTTAAGGGGGCCGCACATGAACACTGAATCTTTCTTT. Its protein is CASSLRGPHMNTESFF.

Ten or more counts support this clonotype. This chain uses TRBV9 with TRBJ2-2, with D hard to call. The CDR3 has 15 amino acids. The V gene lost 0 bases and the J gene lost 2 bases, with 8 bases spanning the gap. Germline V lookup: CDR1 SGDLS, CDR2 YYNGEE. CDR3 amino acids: CASSVDSHNTGELFF. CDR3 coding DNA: TGTGCCAGCAGCGTAGACAGTCACAACACCGGGGAGCTGTTTTTT.

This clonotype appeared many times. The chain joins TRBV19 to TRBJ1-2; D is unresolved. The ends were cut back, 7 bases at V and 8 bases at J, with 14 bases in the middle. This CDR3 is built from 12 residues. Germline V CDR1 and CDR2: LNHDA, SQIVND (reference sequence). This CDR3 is CASTTTPGGYTF. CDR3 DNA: TGTGCCAGTACCACGACCCCTGGCGGCTACACCTTC.

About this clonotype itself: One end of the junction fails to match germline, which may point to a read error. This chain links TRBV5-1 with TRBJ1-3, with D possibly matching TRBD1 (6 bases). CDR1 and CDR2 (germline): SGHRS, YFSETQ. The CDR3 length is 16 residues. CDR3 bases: TGCGCCAGCAGCTTGGTGGGACATGACTCTGCAAACACCATATATTTT. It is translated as CASSLVGHDSANTIYF.

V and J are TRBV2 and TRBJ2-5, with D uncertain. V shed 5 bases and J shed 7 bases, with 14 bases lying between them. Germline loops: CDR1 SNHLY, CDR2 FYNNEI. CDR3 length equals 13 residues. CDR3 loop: CASSTEGRGTQYF. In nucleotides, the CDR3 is TGTGCCAGCAGTACAGAAGGGCGTGGGACCCAGTACTTC.

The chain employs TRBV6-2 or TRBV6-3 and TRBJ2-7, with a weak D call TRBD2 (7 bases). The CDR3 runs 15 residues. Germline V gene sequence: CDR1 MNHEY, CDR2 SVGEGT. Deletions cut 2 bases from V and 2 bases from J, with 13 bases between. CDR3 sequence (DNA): TGTGCCAGCAGTTACACAACAGGGAGGGCCTACGAGCAGTACTTC. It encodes CASSYTTGRAYEQYF.

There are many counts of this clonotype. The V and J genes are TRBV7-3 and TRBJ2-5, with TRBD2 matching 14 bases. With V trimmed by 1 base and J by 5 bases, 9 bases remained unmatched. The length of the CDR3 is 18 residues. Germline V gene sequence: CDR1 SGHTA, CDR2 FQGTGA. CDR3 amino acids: CASSLRPRLAGGQETQYF. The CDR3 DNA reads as TGTGCCAGCAGCTTAAGGCCCCGACTAGCGGGGGGGCAGGAGACCCAGTACTTC.